These T cell receptor beta chains were read from a single sample in a study of T cells expressing NK-cell markers. Using the 5' RACE reads, TCRdb records one entry per CDR3 protein without DNA. There are around 470,000 distinct CDR3 sequences in the sample, with over 1.3% held by the top ten. The sequenced sample consisted of blood T cells: a sorted CD56 or NKG2C T cell subset, CD4+ or CD8+ T cells, or bulk PBMC T cells (not recorded which). The source is a woman in her forties or fifties in good health. Each CDR3 is given with its conserved first and last residue.

TRBV6-5	17	TRBJ2-2	CASSYFPTGIGTGELFF
TRBV2	15	TRBJ1-5	CASSEARQRYQPQHF
TRBV24-1	16	TRBJ2-3	CATSDNLAADPDTQYF
TRBV24-1	15	TRBJ1-4	CATSDSGTGKEKLFF
TRBV10-3	15	TRBJ2-7	CAISELAGVPSEQYF
TRBV6-5	15	TRBJ1-2	CASSRRGGANYGYTF
TRBV5-1	14	TRBJ2-2	CASSLGASTGELFF
TRBV12-3/TRBV12-4	16	TRBJ2-3	CASSPGIQTAIDTQYF
TRBV20-1	17	TRBJ1-1	CSASLLLGGLPNTEAFF
TRBV20-1	15	TRBJ2-3	CSANRREGSTDTQYF
TRBV24-1	16	TRBJ1-4	CAPSNFPGQSNEKLFF
TRBV7-9	12	TRBJ1-1	CASSFPLGEAFF
TRBV20-1	15	TRBJ1-5	CSASQGTGDGQPQHF
TRBV3-1	15	TRBJ2-5	CASSPPGQGMETQYF
TRBV28	13	TRBJ1-2	CASTETLSYGYTF
TRBV2	14	TRBJ2-3	CASTRDLGPDTQYF
TRBV19	15	TRBJ2-5	CASSIFGAKGETQYF
TRBV6-1	15	TRBJ2-1	CASSQLAGVRNEQFF
TRBV5-1	15	TRBJ1-1	CASSFTGSSNTEAFF
TRBV6-6	14	TRBJ2-7	CASSQGQSYYEQYF
TRBV6-2/TRBV6-3	11	TRBJ2-2	CASRRPGELFF
TRBV6-6	13	TRBJ2-5	CASIQTGVETQYF
TRBV6-1	14	TRBJ1-5	CASSEFPGNQPQHF
TRBV5-1	14	TRBJ2-7	CASSLGLVDYEQYF
TRBV24-1	13	TRBJ1-1	CATSQGVGTEAFF
TRBV5-1	15	TRBJ2-5	CASLRASGSGETQYF
TRBV5-1	16	TRBJ2-7	CASSLAFSGRAYEQYF
TRBV10-3	14	TRBJ2-1	CAIKGQDLYNEQFF
TRBV5-1	14	TRBJ2-7	CASSRGQGRDEQYF
TRBV5-1	12	TRBJ2-5	CARESSQETQYF
TRBV6-2/TRBV6-3	15	TRBJ1-1	CASWDSLSGGAEAFF
TRBV12-3/TRBV12-4	15	TRBJ1-1	CASRNRQGETTEAFF
TRBV28	15	TRBJ2-5	CASGLRRIFQETQYF
TRBV10-2	14	TRBJ2-1	CASNSRGPYNEQFF
TRBV5-1	13	TRBJ2-7	CASSLETKNEQYF
TRBV11-2	14	TRBJ2-5	CASSIAGGQETQYF
TRBV15	17	TRBJ2-5	CATSRKRLAGPQETQYF
TRBV20-1	13	TRBJ2-5	CSAYQENEETQYF
TRBV20-1	14	TRBJ2-5	CSARVDTSRETQYF